The rows below give T cell receptor beta chains drawn from one sample of a study of OX40 agonist ivuxolimab in advanced cancers. Sequencing was performed with immunoSEQ multiplex PCR; in TCRdb, only in-frame clones are kept and a portion is missing. In the table there are around 58,000 clones, approximately 87% of which are singletons. Sequencing was performed on CD4+ or CD8+ T cells sorted from blood, taken in a trial of the OX40 agonist ivuxolimab. Source of these receptors: an adult with an advanced solid tumor such as melanoma, head and neck, liver or kidney cancer. The CDR3 runs from the conserved cysteine through the conserved F or W.

TRBJ1-5 TRBV2 CASTRDRYSNQPQHF
TRBJ1-4 TRBV7-8 CASSHTGKPPATNEKLFF
TRBJ2-3 TRBV5-8 CASSLARGRTDTQYF
TRBJ2-7 TRBV7-2 CASSLGLAGGRYEQYF
TRBJ2-5 TRBV6-5 CASRPGTLTETQYF
TRBJ2-2 TRBV5-1 CASSFSGGELFF
TRBJ1-5 TRBV10-3 CAISESAGTSNQPQHF
TRBJ1-1 TRBV2 CASSEGGTEAFF
TRBJ2-7 TRBV6-1 CASTSQQSGEQYF
TRBJ1-1 TRBV6-5 CASSSNRRTEAFF
TRBJ1-5 TRBV4-1 CASSMDRGGNQPQHF
TRBJ1-6 TRBV11-2 CASSLVAQVTLHF
TRBJ2-7 TRBV29-1 CSVGGGTYEQYF
TRBJ2-5 TRBV6-1 CASSEAWGGQTQYF
TRBJ2-1 TRBV10-3 CAISETRDGNEQFF
TRBJ2-3 TRBV6-5 CASSSKDTQYF
TRBJ2-7 TRBV28 CASSFMAQSTIQYF
TRBJ1-6 TRBV6-6 CASALEPGISSPLHF
TRBJ2-1 TRBV19 CASSRDRSGFYNEQFF
TRBJ2-7 TRBV14 CASSQDLGSYEQYF
TRBJ1-5 TRBV5-7 CASSLWDSRGNQPQHF
TRBJ2-7 TRBV2 CASSPGTGFHEQYF